This TCR beta chain came from a study of human T cells and chemical hapten exposure. Germline V gene lookup returns CDR1 SGHRS and CDR2 YFSETQ. The V and J ends lost 4 bases and 6 bases respectively, with 13 bases between them. This CDR3 is 14 amino acids long. The time point here: healthy volunteer bleed at 2 weeks. Unfractionated whole blood yielded total RNA. Single cDNA molecules in the library carried unique molecular identifiers attached during preparation. TCRdb re-called the RACE reads with MiXCR, one entry per CDR3 protein. This table has roughly 120,000 distinct CDR3 sequences, approximately 9.5% appearing once.

The sequence derives from a male donor in good health. Some clones in this sample may be carry-over from other donors' samples. The sample consisted of whole blood. The rearrangement uses TRBV5-1 and TRBJ2-2, with unresolved D. The CDR3 DNA reads TGCGCCAGCAGCCCGCGTAGTCTCCCCGGGGAGCTGTTTTTT. Its translation is CASSPRSLPGELFF.